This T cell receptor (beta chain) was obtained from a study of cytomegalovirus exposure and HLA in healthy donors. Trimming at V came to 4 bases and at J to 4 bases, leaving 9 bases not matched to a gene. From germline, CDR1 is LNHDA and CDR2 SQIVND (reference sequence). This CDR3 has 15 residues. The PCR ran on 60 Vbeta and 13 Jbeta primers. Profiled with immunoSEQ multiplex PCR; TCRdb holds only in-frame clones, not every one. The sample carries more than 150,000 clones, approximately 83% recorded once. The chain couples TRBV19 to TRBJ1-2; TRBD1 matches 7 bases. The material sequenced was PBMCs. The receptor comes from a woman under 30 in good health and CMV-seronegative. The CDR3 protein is CASSTSGTDTYGYTF. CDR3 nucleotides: TGTGCCAGTAGTACATCCGGGACAGATACCTATGGCTACACCTTC.